The 32 T cell receptor beta chains listed next were all sequenced from one sample in a study of chemoradiotherapy in HPV16-positive cancers. Generated by immunoSEQ multiplex PCR, the TCRdb table keeps only in-frame clones and is missing some. The sample includes more than 9,500 clones, around 85% of them seen just once. This material consisted of blood, taken from a patient who underwent chemoradiotherapy. These receptors all stem from a human donor with HPV-associated anogenital cancer.

This clone was recorded only once. The chain is built from TRBV7-2 and TRBJ2-7; 7 bases map to TRBD1. The V segment lost 4 bases and the J segment 7 bases; nucleotides outside the gene matches: 7. Germline-derived CDR1 and CDR2 are SGHTA and FQGNSA. CDR3 size: 13 residues. The CDR3: CASSSNRGREQYF. CDR3 sequence (DNA): TGTGCCAGCAGCTCGAACAGGGGTCGGGAGCAGTACTTC.

On this clone: One end of the junction fails to match germline, which may point to a read error. The chain recombines TRBV5-4 with TRBJ2-7; TRBD2 matches at 8 bases. This CDR3 region has 17 residues. The germline gives CDR1 SGHNT, CDR2 YYREEE (reference sequence). The DNA for the CDR3 is TGTGCCAGCAGTTTGGCCACCCCCTTAGCGGGGTCGGACGAGCAGTACTTC. This sequence encodes CASSLATPLAGSDEQYF.

The chain carries TRBV5-1 and TRBJ1-5; TRBD1 is a possible D gene (5 bases). The CDR3 has 14 amino acids. Per the germline V gene, CDR1 is SGHRS and CDR2 is YFSETQ. V lost 4 bases and J lost 6, with 14 bases in between. The CDR3 DNA sequence: TGCGCCAGCAGCCCGGAGATGGGGGGTCAGCCCCAGCATTTT. It yields the protein CASSPEMGGQPQHF.

DNA of the CDR3: TGTGCCAGCAGCTCCCCGAAATACTATGAGCAGTTCTTC. Encoded protein: CASSSPKYYEQFF. This chain links TRBV7-9 with TRBJ2-1; unclear D gene. V lost 4 bases and J 8 bases, leaving 12 bases between the germline ends. CDR3 length: 13 amino acids. Germline V gene data show CDR1 as SEHNR and CDR2 as FQNEAQ (reference sequence).

This chain joins TRBV18 and TRBJ2-7, with 14 bases fitting TRBD2. The CDR3 is 17 residues long. The germline V gene encodes CDR1 KGHSH and CDR2 LQKENI. J lost 0 bases, V lost 2 bases, and 3 bases had no gene match. The DNA of the CDR3 is TGTGCCAGCTCACCAGGGACTAGCGGGGGCCGCTCCTACGAGCAGTACTTC. It is translated as CASSPGTSGGRSYEQYF.

The chain uses TRBV6-5 and TRBJ1-4; tentatively, D is TRBD1 (6 bases). Germline V lookup: CDR1 MNHEY, CDR2 SVGAGI. V was pared by 4 bases and J by 11 bases, with 20 bases between. The CDR3 is 15 amino acids. CDR3 nucleotide sequence: TGTGCCAGCAGTTCTCAGGATGGCAGGGGCGGGAAACTGTTTTTT. It is translated as CASSSQDGRGGKLFF.

The rearrangement joins TRBV5-4 to TRBJ2-2, with a weak D call TRBD1 (5 bases). This CDR3 contains 16 residues. The germline V and J ends were trimmed by 0 bases and 5 bases, with 14 bases remaining between them. Germline V CDR1 and CDR2: SGHNT, YYREEE (reference sequence). CDR3 residues: CASSLEPQGGTGELFF. The CDR3 DNA follows: TGTGCCAGCAGCTTGGAACCCCAGGGTGGGACCGGGGAGCTGTTTTTT.

The chain combines TRBV7-9 with TRBJ2-5; 9 nucleotides match TRBD2. With V trimmed by 4 bases and J by 2 bases, 11 bases remained unmatched. Looked up from germline, CDR1 is SEHNR and CDR2 is FQNEAQ (reference sequence). CDR3 length equals 17 residues. The CDR3 is CASSWPGLAGSQETQYF. DNA for the CDR3: TGTGCCAGCAGCTGGCCGGGGCTAGCGGGGTCTCAAGAGACCCAGTACTTC.

This clone was recorded only once. The gene calls are TRBV29-1 and TRBJ2-7; TRBD2 is a possible D gene (5 bases). The CDR3 has 13 amino acids. The germline gives CDR1 SQVTM, CDR2 ANQGSEA. The V end lost 3 bases, the J end lost 3 bases, and 12 bases lay between the germline ends. The CDR3 DNA follows: TGCAGCGTTGAGTCGGAGGAGGACTACGAGCAGTACTTC. Encoded protein: CSVESEEDYEQYF.

The V call is TRBV7-9, the J call TRBJ2-1, with TRBD2 as a possible D gene (6 bases). The germline V gene has CDR1 SEHNR and CDR2 FQNEAQ (reference sequence). Trimming took 1 base from V and 7 from J, leaving 11 bases between them. This CDR3 has 14 residues. The CDR3 reads CASSLGGTPNEQFF. The CDR3 nucleotides read TGTGCCAGCAGCTTAGGGGGGACTCCGAATGAGCAGTTCTTC.

This clone has a handful of counts. CDR3 in DNA: TGTGCTAGTGGCTCCCCAACTTTGGATGAGCAGTTCTTC. This gives the protein CASGSPTLDEQFF. The genes are TRBV12-5 and TRBJ2-1; D is unclear. Trimming shortened V by 6 bases and J by 8 bases, and 14 bases separated the two germline ends. There are 13 residues in the CDR3. Germline V CDR1 and CDR2: LGHNT, FRNRAP.

This clone was counted a few times. This chain links TRBV5-1 with TRBJ1-3; no clear D. Germline CDR1 reads SGHRS; CDR2 reads YFSETQ. Trimming pared 4 bases from V and 4 bases from J, leaving 15 bases between. The CDR3 spans 15 residues. CDR3 region: CASSPMGNTGNTIYF. The CDR3 coding sequence is TGCGCCAGCAGCCCCATGGGAAATACCGGAAACACCATATATTTT. The full variable domain, completed using reference TRBV5-1 and TRBJ1-3, is KAGVTQTPRYLIKTRGQQVTLSCSPISGHRSVSWYQQTPGQGLQFLFEYFSETQRNKGNFPGRFSGRQFSNSRSEMNVSTLELGDSALYLCASSPMGNTGNTIYFGEGSWLTVV.

The J gene is TRBJ2-7, the V gene TRBV6-1, with D hard to call. The germline V gene encodes CDR1 MNHNS and CDR2 SASEGT. The germline V and J ends were trimmed by 10 bases and 5 bases, with 21 bases remaining between them. The CDR3 runs to 14 residues. The DNA of the CDR3 is TGTGCCACCCGAGGCACTACGAAGCTCCACGAGCAGTACTTC. This codes for CATRGTTKLHEQYF.

The chain carries TRBV7-9 and TRBJ2-7; D call uncertain. The germline gives CDR1 SEHNR, CDR2 FQNEAQ (reference sequence). This CDR3 has 14 residues. V was clipped by 5 bases and J by 2 bases, with 13 bases between them. CDR3 loop: CASSAKDWTYEQYF. The CDR3 DNA reads TGTGCCAGCAGCGCCAAAGACTGGACCTACGAGCAGTACTTC.

The chain has TRBV7-9 and TRBJ2-5; D may correspond to TRBD1 or TRBD2 (6 bases each). Trimming took off 4 bases at V and 5 bases at J, with 14 bases between the two ends. CDR1 SEHNR and CDR2 FQNEAQ come from the germline V gene (reference sequence). The CDR3 loop spans 14 amino acids. In DNA, the CDR3 is TGTGCCAGCAGCTCGGAGGGGGGCACTGAGACCCAGTACTTC. Amino acid sequence: CASSSEGGTETQYF. The full variable domain, its missing parts supplied by reference TRBV7-9 and TRBJ2-5, is DTGVSQNPRHKITKRGQNVTFRCDPISEHNRLYWYRQTLGQGPEFLTYFQNEAQLEKSRLLSDRFSAERPKGSFSTLEIQRTEQGDSAMYLCASSSEGGTETQYFGPGTRLLVL.

The sample holds one count of this clone. The genes are TRBV9 and TRBJ1-2; 8 bases match TRBD1. V was clipped by 2 bases and J by 6 bases; unmatched bases: 6. The CDR3 extends over 14 amino acids. Germline V gene lookup returns CDR1 SGDLS and CDR2 YYNGEE. The CDR3 nucleotides read TGTGCCAGCAGCGTGCGACAGGGGCGAGATGGCTACACCTTC. This gives the protein CASSVRQGRDGYTF.

This chain joins TRBV2 and TRBJ1-6; tentatively, D is TRBD1 (6 bases). This CDR3 has 14 amino acids. The germline V gene encodes CDR1 SNHLY and CDR2 FYNNEI. V lost 4 bases and J 9 bases, leaving 13 bases between the germline ends. CDR3 sequence reads: CASSAGGLGSPLHF. DNA for the CDR3: TGTGCCAGCAGTGCTGGGGGGCTCGGTTCACCCCTCCACTTT.

This clone was counted between two and nine times. The rearrangement links TRBV9 to TRBJ1-2; 9 bases fit TRBD1. In germline, CDR1 is SGDLS, CDR2 YYNGEE. J was trimmed by 3 bases and V by 3 bases; bases with no gene match: 3. This CDR3 is 14 amino acids long. In nucleotides, the CDR3 is TGTGCCAGCAGCGCTACAGGGGGCGACTATGGCTACACCTTC. The encoded protein is CASSATGGDYGYTF.

The CDR3 is CASSLAFRGSETQYF. CDR3 nucleotides: TGTGCCAGCAGCTTGGCCTTCAGGGGTTCGGAGACCCAGTACTTC. The rearrangement links TRBV5-4 to TRBJ2-5; a possible D gene is TRBD1 (6 bases). Trimming left V 0 bases short and J 5 bases short, with 14 bases between. Germline V CDR1 and CDR2: SGHNT, YYREEE (reference sequence). This CDR3 comprises 15 residues.

This rearrangement joins TRBV5-1 to TRBJ2-1; 13 positions agree with TRBD2. The CDR3 is 16 amino acids. Germline CDR1 reads SGHRS; CDR2 reads YFSETQ. Losses at the gene ends were 4 bases for V and 5 bases for J; bases not matched to a gene: 6. CDR3 coding DNA: TGCGCCAGCAGCCCGGGAGGACTAGCGGGGGACAATGAGCAGTTCTTC. Its translation is CASSPGGLAGDNEQFF. Using reference TRBV5-1 and TRBJ2-1 for the parts outside the CDR3, the full variable domain is KAGVTQTPRYLIKTRGQQVTLSCSPISGHRSVSWYQQTPGQGLQFLFEYFSETQRNKGNFPGRFSGRQFSNSRSEMNVSTLELGDSALYLCASSPGGLAGDNEQFFGPGTRLTVL.

The chain couples TRBV25-1 to TRBJ1-6; D is ambiguous. Germline loops: CDR1 MGHDK, CDR2 SYGVNS. The CDR3 loop spans 13 amino acids. Trimming removed 4 bases from V and 5 bases from J, with 6 bases in between. CDR3 nucleotide sequence: TGTGCCAGCAGTGGGCAGGATAATTCACCCCTCCACTTT. Protein product: CASSGQDNSPLHF.

The rearrangement links TRBV6-1 to TRBJ1-2, with a possible D match to TRBD1 (6 bases). The CDR3 contains 17 residues. Germline V gene sequence: CDR1 MNHNS, CDR2 SASEGT. V dropped 0 bases and J dropped 0 bases, with 14 bases sitting between them. CDR3 amino acids: CASSEAFGTTTNYGYTF. Written as DNA, the CDR3 is TGTGCCAGCAGTGAAGCCTTCGGGACAACTACTAACTATGGCTACACCTTC.

The chain combines TRBV11-3 with TRBJ2-1; D not resolved. The CDR3 is 13 residues long. Germline V gene data show CDR1 as SGHNT and CDR2 as YENEEA. V dropped 1 base and J dropped 10 bases, with 11 bases sitting between them. The CDR3 protein is CASSLVMGREQFF. CDR3 coding DNA: TGTGCCAGCAGCTTAGTAATGGGTAGAGAGCAGTTCTTC.

V gene TRBV5-1 combines with J gene TRBJ2-7; 12 nucleotides match TRBD2. The V and J ends lost 3 bases and 4 bases, in that order; junction bases with no gene match: 2. This CDR3 is 14 amino acids long. Germline CDR1 reads SGHRS; CDR2 reads YFSETQ. The CDR3 sequence is CASSSTSGGYEQYF. CDR3 DNA: TGCGCCAGCAGCTCAACTAGCGGGGGGTACGAGCAGTACTTC.

V usage is TRBV6-1 and J usage is TRBJ1-2, with D perhaps matching TRBD1 (5 bases). The germline V gene has CDR1 MNHNS and CDR2 SASEGT. Trimming removed 7 bases at V and 0 bases at J, with 6 bases between. The CDR3 consists of 12 residues. CDR3 DNA sequence: TGTGCCAGCAAGGGGTCTAACTATGGCTACACCTTC. It is translated as CASKGSNYGYTF.

The chain uses TRBV7-3 and TRBJ2-2; D not resolved. This CDR3 comprises 14 residues. The V and J ends lost 2 bases and 2 bases respectively, with 6 bases between them. Looked up from germline, CDR1 is SGHTA and CDR2 is FQGTGA. The CDR3 DNA sequence: TGTGCCAGCAGCTTAGCCCATAACACCGGGGAGCTGTTTTTT. Its translation is CASSLAHNTGELFF.

This rearrangement joins TRBV7-6 to TRBJ2-5; 11 nucleotides align to TRBD1. The CDR3 has 14 amino acids. Germline loops: CDR1 SGHVS, CDR2 FNYEAQ. V was pared by 5 bases and J by 5 bases, with 4 bases of the junction left unmatched. CDR3 nucleotides: TGTGCCAGCAGCAGGGGGACAGGGGGGGAGACCCAGTACTTC. It is translated as CASSRGTGGETQYF.

This rearrangement joins TRBV5-1 to TRBJ2-7; TRBD2 is a possible D gene (5 bases). The CDR3 has 16 residues. Trimming stripped 0 bases from V and 0 bases from J, with 13 bases between. Germline loops: CDR1 SGHRS, CDR2 YFSETQ. The DNA for the CDR3 is TGCGCCAGCAGCTTGGCCGGGGATGGGATCTCCTACGAGCAGTACTTC. Amino acids: CASSLAGDGISYEQYF.

The J gene is TRBJ2-1, the V gene TRBV7-9; tentatively, D is TRBD1 (6 bases). Germline loops: CDR1 SEHNR, CDR2 FQNEAQ (reference sequence). CDR3 size: 12 residues. Trimming stripped 1 base from V and 15 bases from J, with 13 bases between. This CDR3 is CASSLEGRGGFF. As DNA, the CDR3 is TGTGCCAGCAGCTTAGAGGGCAGAGGGGGGTTCTTC. Combining the CDR3 with reference TRBV7-9 and TRBJ2-1 gives the whole variable domain DTGVSQNPRHKITKRGQNVTFRCDPISEHNRLYWYRQTLGQGPEFLTYFQNEAQLEKSRLLSDRFSAERPKGSFSTLEIQRTEQGDSAMYLCASSLEGRGGFFGPGTRLTVL.

This chain connects TRBV5-6 to TRBJ2-1; 8 nucleotides line up with TRBD2. The CDR3 runs 13 residues. Germline values: CDR1 SGHDT, CDR2 YYEEEE. After removal of 4 bases from V and 9 bases from J, the junction contained 6 bases not matched to a gene. The chain's CDR3 is CASSAVGGVEQFF. In DNA, the CDR3 is TGTGCCAGCAGCGCTGTCGGGGGGGTTGAGCAGTTCTTC.

This clone was detected once. V and J are TRBV9 and TRBJ2-7; TRBD1 matches 8 bases. The CDR3 extends over 14 amino acids. From germline, CDR1 is SGDLS and CDR2 YYNGEE. J was trimmed by 3 bases and V by 5 bases; bases with no gene match: 7. The CDR3 region is CASSRGDRIYEQYF. CDR3 DNA sequence: TGTGCCAGCAGTAGGGGGGACAGGATCTACGAGCAGTACTTC.

CDR3 loop: CASSTIGASDSPLHF. CDR3 DNA sequence: TGTGCCAGCAGTACTATCGGGGCCTCGGATTCACCCCTCCACTTT. The chain recombines TRBV6-6 with TRBJ1-6; D is possibly TRBD1 (5 bases). The germline gives CDR1 MNHNY, CDR2 SVGAGI (reference sequence). Trimming took off 5 bases at V and 8 bases at J, with 16 bases between the two ends. This CDR3 spans 15 amino acids.